The 22 T cell receptor beta chains below come from one sample, sequenced in a study of shared clonotypes between healthy human individuals. Method: immunoSEQ multiplex PCR; TCRdb's copy keeps in-frame clones and lacks some. This repertoire shows 1,500,000 or so clones, approximately 98.5% found once; its top ten account for over 0.3%. The specimen was naive CD4+ T cells sorted from blood. This sample's subset: CD45RA+ positively selected. Receptors were obtained from a man aged 30 to 39 in good health.

The chain employs TRBV9 and TRBJ1-1; 8 bases are shared with TRBD1. CDR1 SGDLS and CDR2 YYNGEE come from the germline V gene. With 2 bases clipped from V and 5 bases from J, the junction kept 2 bases outside the gene matches. The CDR3 contains 13 residues. The CDR3 here is CASSVTGETEAFF. The CDR3 DNA reads TGTGCCAGCAGCGTGACAGGGGAAACTGAAGCTTTCTTT.

The V and J genes are TRBV7-2 and TRBJ2-1, with TRBD1 matching over 9 bases. Germline assignment: CDR1 SGHTA and CDR2 FQGNSA. The CDR3 covers 16 residues. The V gene end was trimmed by 5 bases and the J gene end by 6 bases; junction bases not matched to a gene: 11. CDR3 coding DNA: TGTGCCAGCAGCCATTTCCGGGACAGGGCTTTCAATGAGCAGTTCTTC. It is translated as CASSHFRDRAFNEQFF.

The chain couples TRBV10-3 to TRBJ2-5; 7 positions match TRBD2. Germline V gene sequence: CDR1 ENHRY, CDR2 SYGVKD. The CDR3 is 17 residues long. After removal of 0 bases from V and 0 bases from J, the junction contained 7 bases not matched to a gene. The CDR3, as DNA: TGTGCCATCAGTGAGTCGAGGACTGGGGGGGACCAAGAGACCCAGTACTTC. Translated, it gives CAISESRTGGDQETQYF.

Concerning this clone: The same CDR3 also results from other DNA sequences found in this sample. The chain has TRBV4-3 and TRBJ1-1; 8 bases fit TRBD1. Germline lookup yields CDR1 LGHNA and CDR2 YSLEER. V gave up 0 bases and J gave up 5 bases; unmatched junction bases: 2. This CDR3 region has 14 residues. The CDR3 DNA reads TGCGCCAGCAGCCAAGACAGGGGGCGGACTGAAGCTTTCTTT. This encodes CASSQDRGRTEAFF.

The chain employs TRBV28 and TRBJ1-5; maybe TRBD1 (5 bases). The germline V and J ends were trimmed by 6 bases and 0 bases, with 12 bases remaining between them. This CDR3 contains 15 residues. Per the germline V gene, CDR1 is MDHEN and CDR2 is SYDVKM. CDR3 DNA sequence: TGTGCCAGCAGCCCGGGACTTCTTAGCAATCAGCCCCAGCATTTT. Its protein product is CASSPGLLSNQPQHF.

The rearrangement joins TRBV9 to TRBJ1-2; 8 bases are a match to TRBD1. Germline-derived CDR1 and CDR2 are SGDLS and YYNGEE. With 0 bases clipped from V and 4 bases from J, the junction kept 17 bases outside the gene matches. The CDR3 sequence is 19 residues long. The CDR3 is CASSVGGAGGAVLGYGYTF. CDR3 coding DNA: TGTGCCAGCAGCGTAGGTGGGGCAGGGGGCGCGGTGCTGGGCTATGGCTACACCTTC.

A single count supports this clone. In the same sample, other DNA sequences code for this CDR3. The V gene is TRBV5-1, the J gene TRBJ1-5; TRBD1 is a possible D gene (6 bases). The germline CDR1 and CDR2 sequences are SGHRS and YFSETQ. CDR3 length: 15 residues. V lost 0 bases and J lost 1, with 8 bases in between. CDR3 coding DNA: TGCGCCAGCAGCTTGGGGCAGGGGAGCAATCAGCCCCAGCATTTT. It specifies CASSLGQGSNQPQHF.

Comment on this clone: Other DNA sequences in this specimen translate into the identical CDR3. V gene TRBV7-2 combines with J gene TRBJ2-1; 14 nucleotides agree with TRBD2. The CDR3 is 15 amino acids. J gave up 4 bases and V 5 bases, and 1 base lay outside the gene matches. Per the germline V gene, CDR1 is SGHTA and CDR2 is FQGNSA. CDR3 bases: TGTGCCAGCAGCCGGACTAGCGGGGGGTACAATGAGCAGTTCTTC. Its protein product is CASSRTSGGYNEQFF.

The rearrangement links TRBV5-8 to TRBJ1-4; 7 bases line up with TRBD1. In germline, CDR1 is SGHTS, CDR2 YDEGEE. Germline trimming cut 4 bases from V and 6 bases from J; bases unmatched to any gene: 6. This CDR3 spans 14 amino acids. DNA of the CDR3: TGTGCCAGCAGCGTCGACAGGGACGATGAAAAACTGTTTTTT. Translating it yields CASSVDRDDEKLFF. Combining the CDR3 with reference TRBV5-8 and TRBJ1-4 gives the whole variable domain EAGVTQSPTHLIKTRGQQATLRCSPISGHTSVYWYQQALGLGLQFLLWYDEGEERNRGNFPPRFSGRQFPNYSSELNVNALELEDSALYLCASSVDRDDEKLFFGSGTQLSVL.

The chain carries TRBV7-8 and TRBJ2-5; 12 nucleotides line up with TRBD2. The J segment lost 4 bases and the V segment lost 5 bases, leaving 8 bases of the junction unmatched. The CDR3 has 16 residues. Germline V CDR1 and CDR2: SGHVS, FQNEAQ. The CDR3 region has the DNA TGTGCCAGCAGCCCGCGGACTAGCGGGACCCCAGAGACCCAGTACTTC. As protein: CASSPRTSGTPETQYF. Combining the CDR3 with reference TRBV7-8 and TRBJ2-5 gives the whole variable domain GAGVSQSPRYKVAKRGQDVALRCDPISGHVSLFWYQQALGQGPEFLTYFQNEAQLDKSGLPSDRFFAERPEGSVSTLKIQRTQQEDSAVYLCASSPRTSGTPETQYFGPGTRLLVL.

The chain links TRBV27 to TRBJ2-3, with TRBD2 matching over 9 bases. Looked up from germline, CDR1 is MNHEY and CDR2 is SMNVEV (reference sequence). V lost 7 bases to trimming and J lost 2 bases; unmatched junction nucleotides: 7. CDR3 length: 15 amino acids. As DNA, the CDR3 is TGTGCCAGCACCTTAGCGGGAGTCGTCACAGATACGCAGTATTTT. Translation gives CASTLAGVVTDTQYF.

This chain joins TRBV9 and TRBJ2-5; D is possibly TRBD1 (6 bases). In germline, CDR1 is SGDLS, CDR2 YYNGEE. The V gene lost 4 bases and the J gene lost 2 bases, with 12 bases spanning the gap. There are 14 residues in the CDR3. As DNA, the CDR3 is TGTGCCAGCAGCAAAAGACAGGTACAAGAGACCCAGTACTTC. Encoded protein: CASSKRQVQETQYF. Drawing the rest from reference TRBV9 and TRBJ2-5, the complete variable domain is DSGVTQTPKHLITATGQRVTLRCSPRSGDLSVYWYQQSLDQGLQFLIQYYNGEERAKGNILERFSAQQFPDLHSELNLSSLELGDSALYFCASSKRQVQETQYFGPGTRLLVL.

The genes are TRBV5-1 and TRBJ2-7; 7 positions match TRBD1. The CDR3 loop spans 14 amino acids. V lost 3 bases to trimming and J lost 5 bases; unmatched junction nucleotides: 8. Germline CDR1 is SGHRS and CDR2 is YFSETQ. DNA of the CDR3: TGCGCCAGCAGCTCGGACAGGAAAGAGAACGAGCAGTACTTC. Its protein is CASSSDRKENEQYF.

This CDR3 is CAWTKLYGYTF. As DNA, the CDR3 is TGTGCCTGGACCAAACTCTATGGCTACACCTTC. V gene TRBV30 combines with J gene TRBJ1-2; no clear D. This CDR3 is 11 amino acids long. CDR1 GTSNPN and CDR2 SVGIG come from the germline V gene (reference sequence). Trimming pared 4 bases from V and 4 bases from J, leaving 7 bases between.

V and J are TRBV5-1 and TRBJ2-3, with 10 positions matching TRBD1. V trimming: 4 bases; J trimming: 4 bases; junction bases outside the gene matches: 9. The CDR3 is 16 amino acids. The germline gives CDR1 SGHRS, CDR2 YFSETQ. CDR3 nucleotides: TGCGCCAGCAGCATAGCCGGGACAGGGGCATCAGATACGCAGTATTTT. Its translation: CASSIAGTGASDTQYF.

As concerns this clone: Within the sample, other DNA sequences also encode this same CDR3. This chain connects TRBV4-2 to TRBJ1-1, with a possible D match to TRBD1 (6 bases). Per germline, CDR1 LGHNA and CDR2 YNFKEQ. The CDR3 has 14 residues. V lost 0 bases and J 2 bases, leaving 7 bases between the germline ends. The CDR3 reads CASSQDRGNTEAFF. CDR3 sequence (DNA): TGTGCCAGCAGCCAAGACAGGGGTAACACTGAAGCTTTCTTT.

The CDR3 nucleotides read TGTGCCAGCAGGGATCGGACAGCTACCTACGAGCAGTACTTC. It specifies CASRDRTATYEQYF. The J gene is TRBJ2-7, the V gene TRBV6-1, with a weak D call TRBD1 (6 bases). The germline V and J ends were trimmed by 6 bases and 2 bases, with 14 bases remaining between them. Germline V gives CDR1 MNHNS, CDR2 SASEGT. The CDR3 sequence is 14 residues long.

The V gene is TRBV13, the J gene TRBJ2-7; the match to TRBD1 covers 7 bases. Germline loops: CDR1 PRHDT, CDR2 FYEKMQ (reference sequence). With 3 bases clipped from V and 3 bases from J, the junction kept 11 bases outside the gene matches. This CDR3 has 16 amino acids. The CDR3, as DNA: TGTGCCAGCAGCTTCCCTGGGACAGATGGAGGCTACGAGCAGTACTTC. This encodes CASSFPGTDGGYEQYF.

The chain links TRBV5-1 to TRBJ2-1; TRBD2 is a possible D gene (6 bases). In germline, CDR1 is SGHRS, CDR2 YFSETQ. Trimming stripped 4 bases from V and 4 bases from J, with 18 bases between. This CDR3 spans 16 amino acids. The CDR3 sequence: CASSAEASAAYNEQFF. The CDR3 DNA sequence: TGCGCCAGCAGCGCCGAGGCTAGCGCCGCTTACAATGAGCAGTTCTTC.

The chain recombines TRBV7-2 with TRBJ2-1, with D uncertain. Trimming took off 1 base at V and 4 bases at J, with 14 bases between the two ends. Germline CDR1 is SGHTA and CDR2 is FQGNSA. The CDR3 has 16 amino acids. CDR3 region: CASSLGREITYNEQFF. The CDR3 nucleotides read TGTGCCAGCAGCTTAGGTCGCGAGATTACTTACAATGAGCAGTTCTTC.

Of note for this clone: In the same sample, other DNA sequences code for this CDR3. The rearrangement uses TRBV18 and TRBJ1-1; D perhaps matches TRBD1 (5 bases). CDR1 and CDR2 (germline): KGHSH, LQKENI. The CDR3 sequence is 14 residues long. The ends were cut back, 1 base at V and 1 base at J, with 7 bases in the middle. The CDR3 is CASSPRRENTEAFF. The CDR3 nucleotides are TGTGCCAGCTCACCACGCAGGGAGAACACTGAAGCTTTCTTT.

The chain combines TRBV29-1 with TRBJ2-7, with 12 bases aligning to TRBD2. Germline-derived CDR1 and CDR2 are SQVTM and ANQGSEA. Trimming at V came to 6 bases and at J to 4 bases, leaving 1 base not matched to a gene. The CDR3 sequence is 12 residues long. The CDR3 is CSVTSGSYEQYF. For the CDR3, the DNA is TGCAGCGTGACTAGCGGGAGTTACGAGCAGTACTTC.